This T cell receptor (beta chain) was obtained from a study of blood T cell repertoires in COVID-19 (TCRdb year 2020). For the study in its entirety: Samples from collaborators originated in the United States, Italy and Spain and spanned both the acute and convalescent phases of COVID-19. Where available, HLA class I and class II types were taken from metadata supplied by the sample provider and were not determined by assay-based typing. A de-identified subject ID, COVID-19 status, age in years and sex were almost always included in the sample metadata. The repertoires were made available in a free public database intended to serve as a resource for research on the immune response to SARS-CoV-2. The prospective study material was composed of cDNA or gDNA derived from T cells, B-cell-depleted T cells, or PBMCs. Samples came from the ongoing ImmuneRACE study (first 160 participants) plus 1,254 subjects from 6 global collaborators. Deeply sampled blood TCRbeta repertoires from subjects exposed to, actively infected with, or recovered from COVID-19 were included in the dataset. The full study reports these points: The quantity of clinical and demographic metadata differed by source and by participant and was supplied without curation.

TCRbeta CDR3 regions were amplified from genomic DNA using the immunoSEQ Assay, a bias-controlled multiplex PCR. The published analysis was carried out like this. Within the assay, amplification of reference gene primers was used to estimate how many nucleated cells each sample contained. To quantify the absolute abundance of each unique TCRbeta CDR3 rearrangement, sequence reads were collapsed and filtered. For each sample, productive Simpson clonality was calculated as the square root of Simpson's diversity index over productive rearrangements. Drawn from immuneACCESS, this table holds only the in-frame rearrangements with V and J called that TCRdb kept. Clones are partly lost; checked studies trace under half to an unresolved V gene and leave the rest unexplained. V and J calls and clone size are copied from that table; D and trimming were computed from the DNA. The sample includes 200,000 to 250,000 clones, with roughly four fifths observed a single time. 3.4% of the sample comes from the top ten.

The junction carries 5 bases between V and J, which are trimmed by 5 bases and 5 bases respectively. CDR3 length: 11 amino acids, cysteine to phenylalanine. CDR3 DNA is the only sequence kept; it has 33 bases, read in frame from the first base. The germline V gene sets CDR1 to SGHRS and CDR2 to YFSETQ. The table lists this clone with a few counts. This clone's antigen is unknown. No much larger clonotype is one base removed from it; base qualities were not supplied. Collaborating institutions collected whole blood in K2EDTA tubes following their own protocols. For TCRbeta analysis, collaborator samples were shipped as frozen whole blood, as isolated PBMCs, or as DNA extracted from either sample type.

The chain links TRBV5-1 with TRBJ1-5, with an unclear D gene assignment. The sample comprised peripheral blood. This TCR was recovered from a woman aged 18-35 years with acute or convalescent COVID-19. In nucleotide form, the sequence is TGCGCCAGCAGACCAGATCAGCCCCAGCATTTT. This codes for CASRPDQPQHF.